Listed below are T cell receptor beta chains from one sample, sequenced in a study of molecular identifiers for immune sequencing clone quantification. TCRdb re-called the PCR reads through MiXCR, storing one row per CDR3 protein. Among a few hundred thousand distinct CDR3 sequences listed, roughly 24% were seen once. Material for sequencing was naive CD8+ T cells from blood, with Jurkat cell RNA spiked in. The receptor source for this set is a human donor in good health. Some libraries in this study had Jurkat cell RNA spiked in. Both conserved end residues are part of each CDR3. A D gene is named only where the DNA matches it firmly.

CDR3,D,V
CASRLGVGNNEQFF,.,TRBV7-8
CASSSRGAYEQYF,.,TRBV9
CASTSYSGSTDTQYF,TRBD2,TRBV5-1
CASSPLAAPVETQYF,TRBD2,TRBV6-6
CASRRQGLAGPSYNKQFF,TRBD2,TRBV28
CASSSSDSNYSPLHF,.,TRBV7-9
CANTRYTF,.,TRBV28
CSAVSLKWPKNIRYF,.,TRBV20-1
CASRGDEQYF,.,TRBV19
CASSQEPQGIGQPQHF,.,TRBV4-1